These 24 T cell receptor beta chains share one sample of origin, sequenced in a study of T cell responses to AZD1222 COVID-19 vaccine listed by TCRdb under 2021. Read against the paper, the sample's time point label means: baseline before first vaccination. Preparation of the library involved the immunoSEQ multiplex PCR assay. As stored in TCRdb, this immuneACCESS dataset retains in-frame rearrangements with V and J assigned. A fraction of the clones does not appear; measured against another copy, unresolved V genes explain less than half of the discrepancy, and the remainder lacks a known reason. The sample contains some 150,000 clones, 90% of them found a single time. Together, the top ten hold approximately 17% of the sample. The specimen comprised peripheral blood, sampled on day 0 of AZD1222 vaccination. Receptor source: an adult in good health.

The rearrangement links TRBV7-8 to TRBJ2-1; 15 nucleotides agree with TRBD2. CDR1 and CDR2 from the germline V gene are SGHVS and FQNEAQ. J gave up 6 bases and V 4 bases, and 1 base lay outside the gene matches. This CDR3 spans 15 amino acids. The CDR3 DNA reads as TGTGCCAGCAGCTGGGGACTAGCGGGAGGCAATGAGCAGTTCTTC. Translated: CASSWGLAGGNEQFF.

J is TRBJ1-5 and V is TRBV27; unclear D gene. CDR3 length: 16 amino acids. CDR1 MNHEY and CDR2 SMNVEV come from the germline V gene (reference sequence). V dropped 6 bases and J dropped 2 bases, with 17 bases sitting between them. The CDR3 nucleotides read TGTGCCAGCAGCCCCAGAGGTGGGATAGGCAATCAGCCCCAGCATTTT. It translates to CASSPRGGIGNQPQHF.

The gene calls are TRBV28 and TRBJ1-1; no definite D call. The CDR3 spans 12 residues. Trimming left V 7 bases short and J 0 bases short, with 6 bases between. Per germline, CDR1 MDHEN and CDR2 SYDVKM. CDR3 in amino acids: CASIRMNTEAFF. CDR3 DNA sequence: TGTGCCAGCATCAGAATGAACACTGAAGCTTTCTTT.

V usage is TRBV28 and J usage is TRBJ2-3; TRBD2 aligns across 10 bases. Per the germline V gene, CDR1 is MDHEN and CDR2 is SYDVKM. The CDR3 has 16 residues. V was pared by 6 bases and J by 3 bases, with 9 bases of the junction left unmatched. The DNA for the CDR3 is TGTGCCAGCAGCACTTTTCTAGCGGGAGAGACAGATACGCAGTATTTT. Its protein product is CASSTFLAGETDTQYF.

This chain's CDR3 is CASRITDTQYF. DNA of the CDR3: TGTGCCAGCAGGATCACAGATACGCAGTATTTT. This rearrangement joins TRBV6-5 to TRBJ2-3; the D is unclear. The germline V gene has CDR1 MNHEY and CDR2 SVGAGI. Trimming shortened V by 6 bases and J by 2 bases, and 3 bases separated the two germline ends. The CDR3 runs 11 residues.

This sequence joins TRBV5-4 and TRBJ2-7, with D maybe TRBD1 (5 bases). Per the germline V gene, CDR1 is SGHNT and CDR2 is YYREEE (reference sequence). Trimming removed 4 bases from V and 0 bases from J, with 11 bases in between. The CDR3 contains 14 residues. The CDR3 DNA reads TGTGCCAGCAGCCTTGGGGCCCACTCCTACGAGCAGTACTTC. Translated: CASSLGAHSYEQYF.

A remark on this clone: Other DNA sequences in the sample encode the same CDR3. V usage is TRBV11-2 and J usage is TRBJ2-5; D unclear. Trimming removed 2 bases at V and 5 bases at J, with 3 bases between. This CDR3 is built from 11 residues. In germline, CDR1 is SGHAT, CDR2 FQNNGV. CDR3 bases: TGTGCCAGCAGCTTACAGGAGACCCAGTACTTC. The encoded protein is CASSLQETQYF.

The chain has TRBV5-4 and TRBJ1-5; TRBD1 aligns across 11 bases. Per germline, CDR1 SGHNT and CDR2 YYREEE (reference sequence). The CDR3 is 18 residues long. V gave up 2 bases and J gave up 3 bases; unmatched junction bases: 10. The CDR3 loop is CASSFRTGGEDVNQPQHF. CDR3 nucleotide sequence: TGTGCCAGCAGCTTTAGGACAGGGGGCGAGGATGTCAATCAGCCCCAGCATTTT.

In nucleotides, the CDR3 is TGCGCCAGCAGCCAAGGTTCGGGACGAGGCCTGTTTGGGGCAGGGGACGATGGCTACACCTTC. It codes for CASSQGSGRGLFGAGDDGYTF. The V call is TRBV4-3, the J call TRBJ1-2, with D maybe TRBD1 (6 bases). CDR1 and CDR2 (germline): LGHNA, YSLEER. The CDR3 totals 21 residues. The V gene lost 1 base and the J gene lost 6 bases, with 33 bases spanning the gap.

This chain uses TRBV6-5 with TRBJ1-2; the match to TRBD1 covers 9 bases. The CDR3 runs to 15 residues. J was trimmed by 8 bases and V by 8 bases; bases with no gene match: 15. CDR1 MNHEY and CDR2 SVGAGI come from the germline V gene. CDR3 sequence (DNA): TGTGCCAGCGTTAGAGGGTGGGACAGGGCTGGAGGCTACACCTTC. Its translation: CASVRGWDRAGGYTF.

V is TRBV5-1 and J is TRBJ2-7, with D unresolved. Trimming left V 4 bases short and J 0 bases short, with 14 bases between. The CDR3 is 15 amino acids. Germline V gene lookup returns CDR1 SGHRS and CDR2 YFSETQ. CDR3 bases: TGCGCCAGCAGCGATAGGGTAGACACCTCCTACGAGCAGTACTTC. Translation gives CASSDRVDTSYEQYF.

The rearrangement joins TRBV3-1 (or the pseudogene TRBV3-2) to TRBJ2-3; D gene ambiguous. The V end lost 3 bases, the J end lost 2 bases, and 3 bases lay between the germline ends. The CDR3 has 12 amino acids. Germline loops: CDR1 LGHDT, CDR2 YNNKEL (reference sequence). In DNA, the CDR3 is TGTGCCAGCAGCCACTACACAGATACGCAGTATTTT. As protein: CASSHYTDTQYF.

The CDR3 reads CASSVQGTHEQYF. In nucleotides, the CDR3 is TGTGCCAGCAGTGTACAGGGGACCCACGAGCAGTACTTC. V is TRBV5-4 and J is TRBJ2-7; TRBD1 aligns across 7 bases. Germline lookup yields CDR1 SGHNT and CDR2 YYREEE (reference sequence). There are 13 residues in the CDR3. V gave up 5 bases and J gave up 5 bases; unmatched junction bases: 7.

The chain links TRBV5-1 to TRBJ2-7; D is unresolved. The CDR3 runs 17 residues. In germline, CDR1 is SGHRS, CDR2 YFSETQ. The V end lost 0 bases, the J end lost 0 bases, and 16 bases lay between the germline ends. For the CDR3, the DNA is TGCGCCAGCAGCTTGGCCTTGGTTTGGGGTAACTCCTACGAGCAGTACTTC. Protein product: CASSLALVWGNSYEQYF.

The chain carries TRBV5-1 and TRBJ1-1; D remains ambiguous. V lost 2 bases and J lost 0, with 17 bases in between. From germline, CDR1 is SGHRS and CDR2 YFSETQ. This CDR3 region has 17 residues. As DNA, the CDR3 is TGCGCCAGCAGCTTCGGGGTGGCGGGCTTTATGAACACTGAAGCTTTCTTT. It encodes CASSFGVAGFMNTEAFF.

The chain recombines TRBV29-1 with TRBJ1-1, with unresolved D. The germline V gene encodes CDR1 SQVTM and CDR2 ANQGSEA. This CDR3 contains 11 residues. The V end was cut by 6 bases, the J end by 1 base, with 6 bases between. CDR3 amino acids: CSVYRNTEAFF. CDR3 coding DNA: TGCAGCGTCTACAGGAACACTGAAGCTTTCTTT. The whole variable domain, remainder taken from reference TRBV29-1 and TRBJ1-1, is SAVISQKPSRDICQRGTSLTIQCQVDSQVTMMFWYRQQPGQSLTLIATANQGSEATYESGFVIDKFPISRPNLTFSTLTVSNMSPEDSSIYLCSVYRNTEAFFGQGTRLTVV.

V is TRBV4-3 and J is TRBJ1-1; TRBD1 is a possible D gene (5 bases). Germline V CDR1 and CDR2: LGHNA, YSLEER. The V gene lost 4 bases and the J gene lost 4 bases, with 10 bases spanning the gap. There are 13 residues in the CDR3. CDR3 nucleotide sequence: TGCGCCAGCAGCCGGGGTGGGGGCACTGAAGCTTTCTTT. Translated, it gives CASSRGGGTEAFF.

V and J are TRBV16 and TRBJ1-1; maybe TRBD1 (5 bases). Trimming cost V 4 bases and J 5 bases, with 17 bases left between them. Germline CDR1 is KGHSY and CDR2 is FQNENV. The CDR3 is 15 residues long. CDR3 sequence: CASSPPGRGWTEAFF. The CDR3 coding sequence is TGTGCCAGCAGCCCCCCTGGGAGGGGCTGGACTGAAGCTTTCTTT. The full variable domain, with the rest looked up from reference TRBV16 and TRBJ1-1, is GEEVAQTPKHLVRGEGQKAKLYCAPIKGHSYVFWYQQVLKNEFKFLISFQNENVFDETGMPKERFSAKCLPNSPCSLEIQATKLEDSAVYFCASSPPGRGWTEAFFGQGTRLTVV.

The V and J genes are TRBV19 and TRBJ1-5, with TRBD1 matching 7 bases. The CDR3 consists of 17 residues. CDR1 and CDR2 (germline): LNHDA, SQIVND (reference sequence). The junction had 15 bases not matched to a gene; V was cut back by 2 bases and J by 8 bases. This CDR3 reads CASSIYPGQVRGEPQHF. In DNA, the CDR3 is TGTGCCAGTAGTATATACCCCGGACAGGTGCGCGGCGAGCCCCAGCATTTT.

This clone is a singleton in its sample. The chain uses TRBV5-5 and TRBJ1-2; D possibly corresponds to TRBD1 (5 bases). Germline lookup yields CDR1 SGHKS and CDR2 YYEKEE (reference sequence). The CDR3 extends over 14 amino acids. V was pared by 4 bases and J by 7 bases, with 17 bases between. Here the CDR3 reads CASSINTGIFGYTF. CDR3 nucleotide sequence: TGTGCCAGCAGCATAAACACAGGAATCTTTGGCTACACCTTC.

The chain uses TRBV7-9 and TRBJ2-3, with 8 bases aligning to TRBD1. The CDR3 length is 17 residues. The germline V gene encodes CDR1 SEHNR and CDR2 FQNEAQ (reference sequence). Germline trimming cut 5 bases from V and 2 bases from J; bases unmatched to any gene: 12. The CDR3 nucleotides read TGTGCCAGCAGCCCCAAAATCAGGGACAGGCCCACAGATACGCAGTATTTT. Translated: CASSPKIRDRPTDTQYF. Full variable domain (outside the CDR3, taken from reference TRBV7-9 and TRBJ2-3): DTGVSQNPRHKITKRGQNVTFRCDPISEHNRLYWYRQTLGQGPEFLTYFQNEAQLEKSRLLSDRFSAERPKGSFSTLEIQRTEQGDSAMYLCASSPKIRDRPTDTQYFGPGTRLTVL.

V usage is TRBV12-5 and J usage is TRBJ1-2; unclear D gene. Per the germline V gene, CDR1 is LGHNT and CDR2 is FRNRAP. The V end was cut by 2 bases, the J end by 8 bases, with 9 bases between. The CDR3 is made up of 12 amino acids. Here the CDR3 reads CASGLPLRGYTF. The CDR3, as DNA: TGTGCTAGTGGTTTGCCCCTCCGAGGCTACACCTTC.

This clone was observed once. This rearrangement joins TRBV6-6 to TRBJ1-2, with TRBD1 matching over 9 bases. This CDR3 is 15 amino acids long. V shed 0 bases, J shed 7 bases, and the junction held 6 bases outside the gene matches. Germline CDR1 and CDR2: MNHNY and SVGAGI (reference sequence). CDR3 sequence reads: CASSYSGTGKGGYTF. Here the CDR3 DNA reads TGTGCCAGCAGTTACTCTGGGACAGGGAAGGGTGGCTACACCTTC.

This chain connects TRBV7-3 to TRBJ1-1; D possibly corresponds to TRBD1 (5 bases). The CDR3 length is 12 residues. Trimming removed 2 bases from V and 11 bases from J, with 12 bases in between. Germline V gene lookup returns CDR1 SGHTA and CDR2 FQGTGA. The CDR3 is CASSLAGTAAFF. The CDR3 coding sequence is TGTGCCAGCAGCTTAGCCGGGACGGCCGCTTTCTTT.